This T cell receptor beta chain was observed in a study of shared clonotypes between healthy human individuals. Sequenced by immunoSEQ multiplex PCR; TCRdb stores in-frame clones only, minus some. The table includes roughly 380,000 clones, roughly 96% detected once. Germline assignment: CDR1 SGHRS and CDR2 YFSETQ. The CDR3 loop spans 14 amino acids. V lost 0 bases to trimming and J lost 7 bases, with 14 bases between them. The chain has TRBV5-1 and TRBJ2-7; maybe TRBD1 (6 bases). The source material was memory CD8+ T cells sorted from blood. Subset given: CD45RO+ cells pooled with CCR7-negative TemRA cells. The receptor was derived from a man aged 30 to 39 in good health. As DNA, the CDR3 is TGCGCCAGCAGCTTGGCCGGGGTTCAGGGGGAGCAGTACTTC. Protein product: CASSLAGVQGEQYF.